The 21 T cell receptor beta chains reported below all come from one sample, sequenced in a study of OX40 agonist ivuxolimab in advanced cancers. The table came from immunoSEQ multiplex PCR; TCRdb's copy has only in-frame clones and leaves some out. Of under 80,000 clones listed, over 90% are singletons. Here the sequenced sample was CD4+ or CD8+ T cells sorted from blood, taken in a trial of the OX40 agonist ivuxolimab. These TCRs come from an adult with an advanced solid tumor such as melanoma, head and neck, liver or kidney cancer.

The chain recombines TRBV9 with TRBJ1-2, with D possibly being TRBD1 (5 bases). The CDR3 has 15 residues. V gave up 2 bases and J gave up 4 bases, with 15 bases separating them. Germline V gene sequence: CDR1 SGDLS, CDR2 YYNGEE. DNA for the CDR3: TGTGCCAGCAGCGTCCAACTCCAGGGACCCTATGGCTACACCTTC. It codes for CASSVQLQGPYGYTF.

This clone has only one observation. CDR3 protein: CASSQVGGNQETQYF. CDR3 nucleotides: TGTGCCAGCAGCCAAGTCGGGGGGAACCAAGAGACCCAGTACTTC. The chain joins TRBV4-2 to TRBJ2-5; 7 bases fit TRBD2. V lost 1 base to trimming and J lost 0 bases; unmatched junction nucleotides: 2. The CDR3 loop spans 15 amino acids. CDR1 is LGHNA, CDR2 YNFKEQ, per germline.

The chain links TRBV30 to TRBJ2-7; 12 bases are shared with TRBD2. With V trimmed by 5 bases and J by 5 bases, 4 bases remained unmatched. The CDR3 is 13 amino acids. The germline V gene has CDR1 GTSNPN and CDR2 SVGIG (reference sequence). The DNA for the CDR3 is TGTGCCTGGCGGACTAGCGGGACGAACGAGCAGTACTTC. It codes for CAWRTSGTNEQYF.

The chain is built from TRBV2 and TRBJ2-5, with 9 bases identical to TRBD1. Looked up from germline, CDR1 is SNHLY and CDR2 is FYNNEI. The CDR3 contains 17 residues. V shed 10 bases and J 5 bases; nucleotides not matched to a gene: 20. CDR3: CAILKWDRDQELETQYF. As DNA, the CDR3 is TGTGCCATCTTAAAGTGGGACAGGGATCAAGAATTGGAGACCCAGTACTTC.

The V and J genes are TRBV9 and TRBJ2-2, with D uncertain. The V gene lost 0 bases and the J gene lost 5 bases, with 8 bases spanning the gap. CDR3 length equals 14 residues. Looked up from germline, CDR1 is SGDLS and CDR2 is YYNGEE. In nucleotides, the CDR3 is TGTGCCAGCAGCGTAGAGGTGGTAACCGGGGAGCTGTTTTTT. As protein: CASSVEVVTGELFF. The variable domain in full, completed from reference TRBV9 and TRBJ2-2, reads DSGVTQTPKHLITATGQRVTLRCSPRSGDLSVYWYQQSLDQGLQFLIQYYNGEERAKGNILERFSAQQFPDLHSELNLSSLELGDSALYFCASSVEVVTGELFFGEGSRLTVL.

This chain links TRBV4-2 with TRBJ2-1; the match to TRBD2 covers 10 bases. CDR1 LGHNA and CDR2 YNFKEQ come from the germline V gene. J was trimmed by 4 bases and V by 5 bases; bases with no gene match: 5. The CDR3 length is 15 residues. CDR3 DNA sequence: TGTGCCAGCAGCTCCCGACTAGCGGGTTACAATGAGCAGTTCTTC. Its translation is CASSSRLAGYNEQFF.

The sample holds one count of this clone. The chain recombines TRBV9 with TRBJ2-1; 7 bases align to TRBD2. Germline assignment: CDR1 SGDLS and CDR2 YYNGEE. This CDR3 is built from 14 residues. V was clipped by 4 bases and J by 7 bases; unmatched bases: 8. The CDR3 protein is CASSRGSVGNEQFF. The DNA of the CDR3 is TGTGCCAGCAGCCGCGGGAGCGTAGGGAATGAGCAGTTCTTC.

This rearrangement joins TRBV19 to TRBJ2-7; D is perhaps TRBD2 (6 bases). V was clipped by 3 bases and J by 7 bases, with 13 bases between them. The CDR3 sequence is 13 residues long. Germline CDR1 is LNHDA and CDR2 is SQIVND (reference sequence). CDR3 residues: CASSISGLREQYF. DNA of the CDR3: TGTGCCAGTAGTATCTCGGGACTCAGAGAGCAGTACTTC.

The chain has TRBV4-1 and TRBJ2-3; D call uncertain. Germline V lookup: CDR1 MGHRA, CDR2 YSYEKL. This CDR3 is built from 15 residues. Deletions cut 0 bases from V and 1 base from J, with 8 bases between. The CDR3 DNA reads TGCGCCAGCAGCCAAGAAAAACACCGCACAGATACGCAGTATTTT. It specifies CASSQEKHRTDTQYF.

This clone has only a few counts. The V gene is TRBV19, the J gene TRBJ2-2, with TRBD1 matching 10 bases. This CDR3 spans 16 amino acids. Germline assignment: CDR1 LNHDA and CDR2 SQIVND (reference sequence). The junction had 8 bases not matched to a gene; V was cut back by 4 bases and J by 6 bases. CDR3 nucleotides: TGTGCCAGTAGTACTTCCGGGACAGGGGTGCCCGGGGAGCTGTTTTTT. Residues: CASSTSGTGVPGELFF.

The V gene is TRBV6-5, the J gene TRBJ1-5, with D unclear. Germline assignment: CDR1 MNHEY and CDR2 SVGAGI. This CDR3 comprises 13 residues. Deletions cut 0 bases from V and 7 bases from J, with 7 bases between. The CDR3 DNA reads as TGTGCCAGCAGTTACTCAGGTTACCAGCCCCAGCATTTT. Residues: CASSYSGYQPQHF.

The chain couples TRBV4-3 to TRBJ2-1; the D gene is possibly TRBD1 (6 bases). V was cut by 5 bases and J by 7 bases, with 9 bases left in between. Germline V gene lookup returns CDR1 LGHNA and CDR2 YSLEER. This CDR3 contains 12 residues. The CDR3 nucleotides are TGCGCCAGCAGCTTTACAGGGAATGAGCAGTTCTTC. It encodes CASSFTGNEQFF.

This clone was found once. The chain has TRBV5-1 and TRBJ1-1; D is undetermined. CDR3 length equals 14 residues. Looked up from germline, CDR1 is SGHRS and CDR2 is YFSETQ. V lost 4 bases and J lost 0, with 10 bases in between. For the CDR3, the DNA is TGCGCCAGCAGCGAGGACGATCTGAACACTGAAGCTTTCTTT. Amino acids: CASSEDDLNTEAFF.

The chain recombines TRBV5-6 with TRBJ1-5, with TRBD1 identical over 9 bases. J lost 9 bases, V lost 3 bases, and 7 bases had no gene match. Germline assignment: CDR1 SGHDT and CDR2 YYEEEE. This CDR3 has 14 amino acids. The CDR3 reads CASSSGTGMWPQHF. The CDR3 nucleotides are TGTGCCAGCAGCTCCGGGACAGGGATGTGGCCCCAGCATTTT.

The V call is TRBV14, the J call TRBJ2-7; 12 bases line up with TRBD1. With V trimmed by 3 bases and J by 7 bases, 7 bases remained unmatched. Germline assignment: CDR1 SGHDN and CDR2 FVKESK. CDR3 size: 15 residues. The CDR3 bases are TGTGCCAGCAGCCAGAGGGACAGGGGGCTAAGGGAGCAGTACTTC. This translates into CASSQRDRGLREQYF. Filled out from reference TRBV14 and TRBJ2-7, the complete variable domain reads EAGVTQFPSHSVIEKGQTVTLRCDPISGHDNLYWYRRVMGKEIKFLLHFVKESKQDESGMPNNRFLAERTGGTYSTLKVQPAELEDSGVYFCASSQRDRGLREQYFGPGTRLTVT.

The chain combines TRBV6-1 with TRBJ1-2; the match to TRBD1 covers 9 bases. The CDR3 consists of 14 residues. CDR1 and CDR2 (germline): MNHNS, SASEGT. V trimming: 6 bases; J trimming: 4 bases; junction bases outside the gene matches: 6. DNA of the CDR3: TGTGCCAGCAGCGAACTGACAGGGGGCTATGGCTACACCTTC. Translated, it gives CASSELTGGYGYTF.

This chain links TRBV25-1 with TRBJ1-6; D is perhaps TRBD1 (5 bases). Trimming took off 2 bases at V and 4 bases at J, with 6 bases between the two ends. The CDR3 consists of 14 residues. Germline-derived CDR1 and CDR2 are MGHDK and SYGVNS. The CDR3: CASSEDRYNSPLHF. In DNA, the CDR3 is TGTGCCAGCAGTGAAGACAGATATAATTCACCCCTCCACTTT.

The chain joins TRBV6-6 to TRBJ2-7, with D unresolved. The CDR3 consists of 11 residues. Germline CDR1 is MNHNY and CDR2 is SVGAGI (reference sequence). V lost 8 bases and J lost 2, with 7 bases in between. Here the CDR3 reads CASWQPYEQYF. CDR3 sequence (DNA): TGTGCCAGCTGGCAGCCCTACGAGCAGTACTTC.

The CDR3 sequence is CATSRDLEGLVSETQYF. The CDR3 DNA sequence: TGTGCCACCAGCAGAGACCTGGAGGGACTAGTTTCTGAGACCCAGTACTTC. This rearrangement joins TRBV15 to TRBJ2-5, with 8 bases aligning to TRBD2. The CDR3 loop spans 17 amino acids. The ends lost 0 bases at V and 5 bases at J; junction bases unmatched: 11. Germline V CDR1 and CDR2: LNHNV, YYDKDF (reference sequence).

The count of this clone is one. V and J are TRBV6-6 and TRBJ1-1; D may be TRBD1 (5 bases). Trimming pared 8 bases from V and 3 bases from J, leaving 22 bases between. CDR3 length equals 16 residues. Per germline, CDR1 MNHNY and CDR2 SVGAGI (reference sequence). In DNA, the CDR3 is TGTGCCAGCGGGAATCCGGACCCCAGGGAAGACACTGAAGCTTTCTTT. Translation gives CASGNPDPREDTEAFF.

The chain has TRBV4-3 and TRBJ2-1; D gene unclear. The V gene lost 1 base and the J gene lost 6 bases, with 7 bases spanning the gap. Germline V gives CDR1 LGHNA, CDR2 YSLEER. The CDR3 runs 13 residues. Written as DNA, the CDR3 is TGCGCCAGCAGCCAAGCCTGGGGCAATGAGCAGTTCTTC. It codes for CASSQAWGNEQFF.